This TCR beta chain is from a study of PD-L1 blockade in urothelial cancer. Germline loops: CDR1 MRHNA, CDR2 SNTAGT. After removal of 6 bases from V and 4 bases from J, the junction contained 12 bases not matched to a gene. The CDR3 consists of 16 residues. Profiling relied on immunoSEQ multiplex PCR, and the TCRdb table lists in-frame clones only, not all of them. This sample yields about 38,000 clones, of which around four fifths are seen a single time; about 17% belongs to the top ten. The sequence was collected from a man between 60 and 75 years old with urothelial cancer. The sequences come from PBMCs, collected around atezolizumab (anti-PD-L1) treatment. This rearrangement joins TRBV6-4 to TRBJ1-3; 7 positions agree with TRBD1. The CDR3 DNA reads TGTGCCAGCAGCCCCCCACAGGGGTCAGCGGGAAACACCATATATTTT. This encodes CASSPPQGSAGNTIYF.